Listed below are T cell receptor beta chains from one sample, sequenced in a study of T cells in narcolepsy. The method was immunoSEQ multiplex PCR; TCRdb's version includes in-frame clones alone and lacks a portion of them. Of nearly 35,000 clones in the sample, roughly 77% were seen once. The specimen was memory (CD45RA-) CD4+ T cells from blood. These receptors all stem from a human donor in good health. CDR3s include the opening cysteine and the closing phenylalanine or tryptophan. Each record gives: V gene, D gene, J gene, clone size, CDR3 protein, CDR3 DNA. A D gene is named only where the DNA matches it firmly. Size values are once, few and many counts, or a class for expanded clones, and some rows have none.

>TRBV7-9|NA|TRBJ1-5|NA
CASSLSGSEPQHF
TGTGCCAGCAGCTTGTCAGGGAGCGAGCCCCAGCATTTT
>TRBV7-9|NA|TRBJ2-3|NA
CASTNGPSLGSDTQYF
TGTGCCAGCACCAACGGACCCTCCCTGGGATCGGATACGCAGTATTTT
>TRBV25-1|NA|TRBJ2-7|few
CASSVNYEQYF
TGTGCCAGCAGTGTTAACTACGAGCAGTACTTC
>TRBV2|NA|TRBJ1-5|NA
CASSETGSNQPQHF
TGTGCCAGCAGTGAAACGGGGAGCAATCAGCCCCAGCATTTT
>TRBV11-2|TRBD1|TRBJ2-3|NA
CASSLGHRGDTQYF
TGTGCCAGCAGCTTGGGACACAGGGGCGATACGCAGTATTTT
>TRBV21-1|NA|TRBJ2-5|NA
CASSEDGLETQYF
TGTGCCAGCAGCGAAGATGGGCTAGAGACCCAGTACTTC
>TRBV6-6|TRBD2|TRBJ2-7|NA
CASSYRQGGRQYF
TGTGCCAGCAGTTACCGGCAGGGAGGGCGGCAGTACTTC
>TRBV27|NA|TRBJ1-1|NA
CASSFNPGGYTEAFF
TGTGCCAGCAGTTTTAACCCGGGGGGTTACACTGAAGCTTTCTTT
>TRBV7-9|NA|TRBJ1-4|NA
CASSLARGLEKLFF
TGTGCCAGCAGCTTAGCGCGGGGATTAGAAAAACTGTTTTTT
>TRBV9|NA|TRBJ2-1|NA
CASSVGGGADILNEQFF
TGTGCCAGCAGCGTGGGCGGTGGGGCGGATATTCTCAATGAGCAGTTCTTC
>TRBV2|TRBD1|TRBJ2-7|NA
CASSERQGAREQYF
TGTGCCAGCAGTGAACGGCAGGGGGCGCGCGAGCAGTACTTC
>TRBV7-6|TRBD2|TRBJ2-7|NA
CASSRDYSYEQYF
TGTGCCAGCAGCCGGGACTACAGCTACGAGCAGTACTTC
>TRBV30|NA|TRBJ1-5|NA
CAWSTTVDQPQHF
TGTGCCTGGAGTACCACGGTTGATCAGCCCCAGCATTTT
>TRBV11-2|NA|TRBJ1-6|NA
CASSLVWDSPLHF
TGTGCCAGCAGCTTAGTGTGGGATTCACCCCTCCACTTT
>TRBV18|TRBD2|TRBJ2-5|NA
CASSPLSGGTETQYF
TGTGCCAGCTCACCACTTAGCGGGGGAACAGAGACCCAGTACTTC
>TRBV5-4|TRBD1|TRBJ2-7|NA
CASSLLSGQAVGPYEQYF
TGTGCCAGCAGCCTCTTGTCGGGACAGGCTGTAGGGCCCTACGAGCAGTACTTC
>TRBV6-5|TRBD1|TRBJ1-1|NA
CASSNDRGRETEAFF
TGTGCCAGCAGTAACGACAGGGGGCGGGAAACTGAAGCTTTCTTT
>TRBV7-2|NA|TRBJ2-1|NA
CASSWGTGTGNEQFF
TGTGCCAGCAGCTGGGGGACGGGGACGGGGAATGAGCAGTTCTTC
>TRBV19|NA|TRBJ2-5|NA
CASSPGHFQETQYF
TGTGCCAGTAGCCCCGGACATTTCCAAGAGACCCAGTACTTC
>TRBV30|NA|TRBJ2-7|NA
CAWSEQYEQYF
TGTGCCTGGAGTGAACAGTACGAGCAGTACTTC
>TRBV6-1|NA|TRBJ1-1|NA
CASSERRTNTEAFF
TGTGCCAGCAGTGAACGCAGGACCAACACTGAAGCTTTCTTT
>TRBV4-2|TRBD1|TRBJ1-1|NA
CASSPVQGTNTEAFF
TGTGCCAGCAGCCCGGTACAGGGGACGAACACTGAAGCTTTCTTT
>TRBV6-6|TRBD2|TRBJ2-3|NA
CANSRGAGDTQYF
TGTGCCAATTCGCGGGGGGCGGGGGATACGCAGTATTTT
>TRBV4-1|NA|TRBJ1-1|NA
CASSQVPAEGSEAFF
TGCGCCAGCAGCCAAGTTCCCGCGGAGGGATCTGAAGCTTTCTTT
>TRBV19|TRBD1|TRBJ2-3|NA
CASSTGQGATDTQYF
TGTGCCAGTAGTACGGGACAGGGGGCAACAGATACGCAGTATTTT
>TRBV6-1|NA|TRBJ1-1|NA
CASSAFRERGTEAFF
TGTGCCAGCAGTGCATTCAGGGAACGGGGAACTGAAGCTTTCTTT
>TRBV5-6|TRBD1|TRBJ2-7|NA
CASSFRQGSTYEQYF
TGTGCCAGCAGCTTTAGACAGGGGTCCACCTACGAGCAGTACTTC
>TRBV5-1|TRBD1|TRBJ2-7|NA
CASRNGQEAPYEQYF
TGCGCCAGCAGGAACGGACAGGAAGCACCCTACGAGCAGTACTTC
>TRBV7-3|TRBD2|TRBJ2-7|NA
CASSLTAGASYEQYF
TGTGCCAGCAGCTTAACAGCGGGGGCCTCCTACGAGCAGTACTTC
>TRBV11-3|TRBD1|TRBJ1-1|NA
CASRGTGGILPTEAFF
TGTGCCAGCAGGGGGACAGGGGGCATTTTACCAACTGAAGCTTTCTTT
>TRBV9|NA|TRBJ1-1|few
CASSDRVGRNEAFF
TGTGCCAGCAGCGATAGGGTCGGGCGTAATGAAGCTTTCTTT
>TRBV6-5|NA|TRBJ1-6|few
CASSEEGQNSPLHF
TGTGCCAGCAGTGAAGAGGGACAAAATTCACCCCTCCACTTT
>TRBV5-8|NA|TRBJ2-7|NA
CASIPQGLFLEQYF
TGTGCCAGCATCCCCCAAGGGCTTTTTCTCGAGCAGTACTTC
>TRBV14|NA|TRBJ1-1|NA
CASSQGGRMAEAFF
TGTGCCAGCAGCCAAGGCGGCAGGATGGCTGAAGCTTTCTTT
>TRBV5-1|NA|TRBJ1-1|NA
CAMDPGKNTEAFF
TGCGCCATGGACCCCGGAAAGAACACTGAAGCTTTCTTT
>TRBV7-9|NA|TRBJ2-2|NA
CASSQSFTGELFF
TGTGCCAGCAGCCAGTCCTTCACCGGGGAGCTGTTTTTT
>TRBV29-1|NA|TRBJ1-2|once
CSVGGWGLTNYGYTF
TGCAGCGTGGGCGGTTGGGGATTGACTAACTATGGCTACACCTTC
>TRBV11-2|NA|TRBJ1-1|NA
CASSSGTIRNTEAFF
TGTGCCAGCAGCTCCGGGACAATAAGGAACACTGAAGCTTTCTTT
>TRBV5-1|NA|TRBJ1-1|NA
CASSLDQANTEAFF
TGCGCCAGCAGCTTGGACCAGGCGAACACTGAAGCTTTCTTT
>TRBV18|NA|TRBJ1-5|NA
CASSPGDHQPQHF
TGTGCCAGCTCACCAGGGGACCATCAGCCCCAGCATTTT
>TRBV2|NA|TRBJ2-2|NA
CASSERTIKAGELFF
TGTGCCAGCAGTGAGCGGACTATCAAGGCCGGGGAGCTGTTTTTT
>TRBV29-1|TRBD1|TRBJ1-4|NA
CSAKTGVVEKLFF
TGCAGCGCTAAAACAGGGGTTGTTGAAAAACTGTTTTTT
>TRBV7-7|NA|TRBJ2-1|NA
CASSTTRSSYNEQFF
TGTGCCAGCAGCACTACTCGGAGCTCCTACAATGAGCAGTTCTTC
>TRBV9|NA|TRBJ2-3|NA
CASSVGKRGYSTDTQYF
TGTGCCAGCAGCGTAGGAAAAAGGGGGTATAGCACAGATACGCAGTATTTT
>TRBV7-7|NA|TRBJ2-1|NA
CASSLGGRTPYNEQFF
TGTGCCAGCAGCTTAGGAGGGCGGACTCCTTACAATGAGCAGTTCTTC
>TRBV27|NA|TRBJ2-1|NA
CASSLRLDYNEQFF
TGTGCCAGCAGTTTAAGACTAGATTACAATGAGCAGTTCTTC
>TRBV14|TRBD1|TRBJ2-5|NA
CASSHRDRGHETQYF
TGTGCCAGCAGCCATAGGGACAGGGGCCACGAGACCCAGTACTTC
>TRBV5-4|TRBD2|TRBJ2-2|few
CASRTYGLAGTGELFF
TGTGCCAGCAGGACGTACGGCCTAGCGGGCACCGGGGAGCTGTTTTTT
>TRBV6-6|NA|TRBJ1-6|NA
CASGDRPHNSPLHF
TGTGCCAGCGGCGACAGGCCTCATAATTCACCCCTCCACTTT
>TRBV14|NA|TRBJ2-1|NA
CASSRGQGSPRGEQFF
TGTGCCAGCAGCCGCGGCCAGGGGTCACCAAGAGGTGAGCAGTTCTTC
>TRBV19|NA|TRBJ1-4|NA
CASSVSLPGEKLFF
TGTGCCAGTAGTGTATCACTACCTGGTGAAAAACTGTTTTTT
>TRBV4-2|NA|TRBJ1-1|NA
CASSPKLGGNTEAFF
TGTGCCAGCAGCCCGAAACTGGGGGGGAACACTGAAGCTTTCTTT
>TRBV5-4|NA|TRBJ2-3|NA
CASSLVFSTDTQYF
TGTGCCAGCAGCTTGGTTTTTAGCACAGATACGCAGTATTTT
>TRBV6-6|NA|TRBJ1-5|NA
CASSSQGRQPQHF
TGTGCCAGCAGTAGCCAGGGCCGGCAGCCCCAGCATTTT
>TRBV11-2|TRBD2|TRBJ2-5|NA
CASSLGLAGGVQETQYF
TGTGCCAGCAGCTTGGGACTAGCGGGGGGTGTACAAGAGACCCAGTACTTC
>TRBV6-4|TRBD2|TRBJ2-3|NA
CASSESGGGATDTQYF
TGTGCCAGCAGTGAGTCGGGCGGGGGGGCCACAGATACGCAGTATTTT
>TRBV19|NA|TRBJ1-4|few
CASSIGTINEKLFF
TGTGCCAGTAGTATCGGGACTATAAATGAAAAACTGTTTTTT
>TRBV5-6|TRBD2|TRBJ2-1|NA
CASGWREGSNEQFF
TGTGCCAGCGGGTGGCGGGAGGGCAGCAATGAGCAGTTCTTC
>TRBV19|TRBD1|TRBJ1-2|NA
CASSVYEQGARSGGYTF
TGTGCCAGTAGTGTTTACGAACAGGGGGCGCGATCCGGTGGCTACACCTTC
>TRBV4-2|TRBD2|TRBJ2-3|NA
CASSSGTSFGTDTQYF
TGTGCCAGCAGCTCCGGGACTAGCTTCGGCACAGATACGCAGTATTTT